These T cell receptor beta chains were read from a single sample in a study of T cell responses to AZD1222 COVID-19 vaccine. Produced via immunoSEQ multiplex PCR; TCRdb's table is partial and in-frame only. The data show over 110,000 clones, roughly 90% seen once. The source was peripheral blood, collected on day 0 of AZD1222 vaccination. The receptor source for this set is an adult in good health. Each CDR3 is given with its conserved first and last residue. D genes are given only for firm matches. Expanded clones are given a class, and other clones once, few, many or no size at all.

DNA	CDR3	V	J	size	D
TGTGCCAGCAGTTGGTCAGGGGGTGATGGCTACACCTTC	CASSWSGGDGYTF	TRBV27	TRBJ1-2	-	TRBD1
TGCGCCAGCAGCTTGGGACAGGGGGCGAACACCGGGGAGCTGTTTTTT	CASSLGQGANTGELFF	TRBV5-1	TRBJ2-2	few	TRBD1
TGTGCCACCAGTGACCCGACAGAGGCAGATACGCAGTATTTT	CATSDPTEADTQYF	TRBV24-1	TRBJ2-3	-	-
TGTGCCAGCATGGACAGGAGCAATCAGCCCCAGCATTTT	CASMDRSNQPQHF	TRBV2	TRBJ1-5	-	TRBD1
TGTGCCACCAGCAGGGACAGGGGGTACGGAAACACCATATATTTT	CATSRDRGYGNTIYF	TRBV15	TRBJ1-3	-	TRBD1
TGTGCCAGCAGCCCAGCAGGCGGGCGGGGATTTAATGAGCAGTTCTTC	CASSPAGGRGFNEQFF	TRBV7-2	TRBJ2-1	-	-
TGTGCCACCAGAGGGTTATCAGATACGCAGTATTTT	CATRGLSDTQYF	TRBV24-1	TRBJ2-3	-	-
TGTGCCAGCAGCTTGGAGGGACAGGGTGCCACCAACAAATACGAGCAGTACTTC	CASSLEGQGATNKYEQYF	TRBV5-6	TRBJ2-7	-	TRBD1
TGTGCCACCAGTGATCGAAGGGCTGAAGGCACTGAAGCTTTCTTT	CATSDRRAEGTEAFF	TRBV24-1	TRBJ1-1	-	-
TGTGCCAGCAGTTTTGTGGGATTGGATACGCAGTATTTT	CASSFVGLDTQYF	TRBV12-3/TRBV12-4	TRBJ2-3	-	-
TGTGCCAGTAGTATAGCGGCAGGGTACACTGAAGCTTTCTTT	CASSIAAGYTEAFF	TRBV19	TRBJ1-1	-	-
TGTGCCAGCAGCCAAGACTCTAGTCGCTATGAGCAGTTCTTC	CASSQDSSRYEQFF	TRBV4-2	TRBJ2-1	-	-
TGTGCCAGCAGCTTAGCCGGGACCGGGGAGCTGTTTTTT	CASSLAGTGELFF	TRBV11-3	TRBJ2-2	-	-
TGTGCCATCAGCGTCGACAGCTATAGCAATCAGCCCCAGCATTTT	CAISVDSYSNQPQHF	TRBV10-3	TRBJ1-5	-	-
TGTGCCAGCAGCGCCTACAGGGAATATCAGCCCCAGCATTTT	CASSAYREYQPQHF	TRBV9	TRBJ1-5	-	-
TGTGCTAGTGGTTTGAATGCGCCGAACACTGAAGCTTTCTTT	CASGLNAPNTEAFF	TRBV12-5	TRBJ1-1	-	-
TGTGCCAGTAGTATAGACAGGGTCGGTGGCTACACCTTC	CASSIDRVGGYTF	TRBV19	TRBJ1-2	-	-
TGCGCCAGCCGTACCCTACCTGGGAGTAACTATGGCTACACCTTC	CASRTLPGSNYGYTF	TRBV5-1	TRBJ1-2	-	-
TGTGCCAGCAGTGCAACAGGGATCTCCTACAATGAGCAGTTCTTC	CASSATGISYNEQFF	TRBV6-4	TRBJ2-1	-	-
TGTGCCAGCTCACCAGAGTTTAGGGGACCGGATACGCAGTATTTT	CASSPEFRGPDTQYF	TRBV18	TRBJ2-3	-	-
TGTGCCAGCAGCTTGGACCTCAGGGGAGACTATGGCTACACCTTC	CASSLDLRGDYGYTF	TRBV5-4	TRBJ1-2	-	-
TGTGCCAGCAAGTGGGCATTTAGCAATCAGCCCCAGCATTTT	CASKWAFSNQPQHF	TRBV28	TRBJ1-5	-	-
TGCGCCAGCAGCTTGGTGACACCCGCTGCCTTTAGCACAGATACGCAGTATTTT	CASSLVTPAAFSTDTQYF	TRBV5-1	TRBJ2-3	-	-
TGTGCCAGCGGCCCTACCTGGGATGACGAGCAGTACTTC	CASGPTWDDEQYF	TRBV6-5	TRBJ2-7	few	-
TGTGCCAGCAGCCAAGGAGGGAGCCCCCTAGATACGCAGTATTTT	CASSQGGSPLDTQYF	TRBV3-1/TRBV3-2	TRBJ2-3	-	-
TGTGCCAGCAGTTACCTACCCCCGGACAGCTATAATTCACCCCTCCACTTT	CASSYLPPDSYNSPLHF	TRBV6-2/TRBV6-3	TRBJ1-6	-	-
TGTGCCAGCAGCCAAAAGACACCGGGACAGGGGAAGAATTCACCCCTCCACTTT	CASSQKTPGQGKNSPLHF	TRBV4-2	TRBJ1-6	-	TRBD1
TGCAGTGCTCAAAGTGGCAATGAGCAGTTCTTC	CSAQSGNEQFF	TRBV20-1	TRBJ2-1	-	-